This TCR beta chain was recorded in a study of siplizumab effects on memory and regulatory T cells. Using immunoSEQ multiplex PCR, the repertoire was profiled, and TCRdb retains in-frame clones only, with some absent. The table has 90,000 to 95,000 clones, more than 85% seen once; the top ten hold 5.5% to 7.5%. Trimming removed 0 bases from V and 4 bases from J; junction bases left unmatched: 5. Germline V gene sequence: CDR1 SGHRS, CDR2 YFSETQ. The CDR3 covers 15 residues. Regarding the study as a whole: Siplizumab cultures yielded proliferating Tregs whose suppressive function was not confirmed. A significant reduction in alloreactive sequences traceable to unstimulated CD4+ memory cells was produced by siplizumab. Reactions containing siplizumab showed mappable alloreactive CD4+ clones averaging approximately 74% Treg-derived, versus about 27% in controls.

As for this clone: The antigen is not known.

The sample comprised CD8+ T cells sorted from blood. This sequence originates from a human donor in good health. V gene TRBV5-1 combines with J gene TRBJ2-7; 9 bases align to TRBD1. The CDR3 sequence is CASSLAGTGWYEQYF. The CDR3 DNA reads TGCGCCAGCAGCTTGGCCGGGACAGGGTGGTACGAGCAGTACTTC.